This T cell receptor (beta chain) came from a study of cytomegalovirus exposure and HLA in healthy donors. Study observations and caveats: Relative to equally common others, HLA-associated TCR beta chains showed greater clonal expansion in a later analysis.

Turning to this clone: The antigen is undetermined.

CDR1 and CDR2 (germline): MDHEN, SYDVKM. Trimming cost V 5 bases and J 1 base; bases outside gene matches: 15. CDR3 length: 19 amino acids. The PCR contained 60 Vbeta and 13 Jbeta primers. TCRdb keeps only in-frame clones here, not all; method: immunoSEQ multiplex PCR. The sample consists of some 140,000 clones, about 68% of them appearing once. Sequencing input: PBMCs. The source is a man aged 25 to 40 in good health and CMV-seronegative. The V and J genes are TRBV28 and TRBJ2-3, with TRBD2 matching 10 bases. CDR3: CASSGGRSGGALGTDTQYF. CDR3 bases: TGTGCCAGCAGTGGGGGGAGAAGCGGGGGGGCCTTGGGCACAGATACGCAGTATTTT.